This T cell receptor beta chain was documented in a study of CXCR3-negative and CXCR3-positive naive CD8 T cells. Study-level information: Roughly 1.5 +/- 0.3 million TRB reads came from each library, giving roughly 130 million in total. Findings of the study overall: Naive subsets had comparable surface CD5, so TRB CDR3 properties gauged TCR strength. TRB CDR3s were more hydrophobic in CXCR3-positive than in CXCR3-negative naive cells.

In preparing the TRB cDNA libraries, 5' RACE with UMI labels was used. From the 5' RACE reads, TCRdb lists one entry per CDR3 protein and no DNA. Found here are some 150,000 distinct CDR3 sequences; the top ten clones hold around 0.28%. Using triplicate sorts, approximately 300,000 cells were collected each time from every CD8+ T cell subset. CD45RO-CCR7+CD27+CD95- defined naive CD8+ T cells. The length of the CDR3 is 16 residues. To note about this clonotype: Its antigen is undetermined.

The V gene is TRBV12-3 or TRBV12-4, the J gene TRBJ2-7; absent DNA, TCRdb's TRBD1 call cannot be checked. Sample: naive CXCR3+ CD8+ T cells from blood. Subset: CD45RO-CCR7+CD27+CD95- naive CD8+ T cells expressing CXCR3 (TNR3+). The TCR originated in a human donor in good health. Some clones in this sample may be carry-over from other donors' samples. The CDR3 reads CASSPRWGPSSYEQYF.